The clone carrying this TCR beta chain has a single count. No antigen is known for it. The CDR3 is made up of 14 amino acids. CDR1 is GTSNPN, CDR2 SVGIG, per germline (reference sequence). V lost 4 bases, J lost 2 bases, and 14 bases lay in between. The sample belongs to a study of cytomegalovirus exposure and HLA in healthy donors. Findings of the study overall: Both high specificity and high sensitivity reportedly marked the classifier's diagnosis of cytomegalovirus status. There were fewer than 200 TCR beta chains listed as cytomegalovirus-associated. For most TCR sequences rarity was the rule, although some public TCRs occurred in many donors.

The assay was immunoSEQ multiplex PCR, and TCRdb's table has in-frame clones only and misses some. The sample consists of under 350,000 clones, 86% of them appearing once. Sequenced material: PBMCs. The chain couples TRBV30 to TRBJ1-2; D perhaps matches TRBD1 (5 bases). The source of this sequence is a young woman in good health and CMV-seronegative. The CDR3 sequence is CAWTPGEVNYGYTF. The CDR3 DNA is TGTGCCTGGACGCCGGGGGAGGTAAACTATGGCTACACCTTC.